Included here is one T cell receptor (beta chain) sequence, with context. As processed by the authors: Scientists estimated how many nucleated cells there were by amplifying reference gene primers. Method: immunoSEQ multiplex PCR; TCRdb's copy keeps in-frame clones and lacks some. V and J calls and clone size are as listed in that table; D and trimming were resolved from the DNA. In the table there are approximately 80,000 clones, over 70% of which are singletons. The data derive from a study of blood T cell repertoires in COVID-19. In the study overall: Sources were T cells, B-cell-depleted T cells, or PBMCs; the material itself was cDNA or gDNA.

V lost 4 bases and J lost 0; bases outside the gene matches: 13. This CDR3 is 18 amino acids long. The germline V gene has CDR1 LGHNA and CDR2 YNFKEQ. Sequencing input: peripheral blood. The rearrangement joins TRBV4-2 to TRBJ2-7; 9 nucleotides align to TRBD2. The origin of this receptor is a human donor in a cohort sampled during active COVID-19. This CDR3 is CASSLTVQRGAFSYEQYF. Here the CDR3 DNA reads TGTGCCAGCAGCCTGACGGTCCAGCGGGGGGCCTTCTCCTACGAGCAGTACTTC.